The T cell receptor beta chain under discussion was sequenced for a study of shared clonotypes between healthy human individuals. Once extracted for a subset, genomic DNA was divided evenly among several immunoSEQ plates. Method: immunoSEQ multiplex PCR; TCRdb's copy keeps in-frame clones and lacks some. This table holds roughly 2.5 million clones, around nine tenths found once. The ends were cut back, 3 bases at V and 6 bases at J, with 9 bases in the middle. This CDR3 region has 13 residues. Germline V gene sequence: CDR1 LNHDA, CDR2 SQIVND (reference sequence). The sequenced sample was naive CD4+ T cells sorted from blood. The sample's subset: CD45RA+ positively selected. This receptor was obtained from a man aged 18 to 35 in good health. The J gene is TRBJ2-1, the V gene TRBV19; D uncertain. The CDR3 is CASSIVFFNEQFF. CDR3 sequence (DNA): TGTGCCAGTAGTATTGTTTTCTTCAATGAGCAGTTCTTC.